This T cell receptor (beta chain) appears in the sequencing data of a study of a mutant IDH1 vaccine in newly diagnosed glioma. Unmatched junction bases numbered 6, after V lost 1 base and J lost 6 bases. This CDR3 region has 15 residues. Looked up from germline, CDR1 is LGHNA and CDR2 is YNFKEQ. As regards this clone: The target antigen is unknown.

As to time point: week 35, safety follow-up. Topical imiquimod was applied with each vaccine dose, which held 300 ug of mutant IDH1 20-mer peptide. Method: immunoSEQ multiplex PCR; TCRdb's copy keeps in-frame clones and lacks some. The table lists around 50,000 clones, about 85% of them singletons. This material consisted of PBMCs, taken from a glioma patient whose treatment included an IDH1 peptide vaccine. The chain carries TRBV4-2 and TRBJ2-1, with 7 bases matching TRBD2. The receptor was derived from a woman aged 18-35 years with glioma. CDR3 nucleotides: TGTGCCAGCAGCCAAGTGGCTAGCGGTTCCAATGAGCAGTTCTTC. Protein product: CASSQVASGSNEQFF.